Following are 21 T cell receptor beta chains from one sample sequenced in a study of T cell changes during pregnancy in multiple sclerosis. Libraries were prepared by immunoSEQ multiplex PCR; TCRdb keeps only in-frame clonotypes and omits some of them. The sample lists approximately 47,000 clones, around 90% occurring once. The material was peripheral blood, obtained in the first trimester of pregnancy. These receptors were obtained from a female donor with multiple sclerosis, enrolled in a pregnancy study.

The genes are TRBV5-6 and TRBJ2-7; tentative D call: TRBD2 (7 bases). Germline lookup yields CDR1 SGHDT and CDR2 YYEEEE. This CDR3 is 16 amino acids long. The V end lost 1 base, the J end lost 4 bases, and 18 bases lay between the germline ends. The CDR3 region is CASSLPRGGPPYEQYF. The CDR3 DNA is TGTGCCAGCAGCTTGCCCCGCGGGGGCCCCCCTTACGAGCAGTACTTC. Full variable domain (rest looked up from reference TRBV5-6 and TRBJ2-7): DAGVTQSPTHLIKTRGQQVTLRCSPKSGHDTVSWYQQALGQGPQFIFQYYEEEERQRGNFPDRFSGHQFPNYSSELNVNALLLGDSALYLCASSLPRGGPPYEQYFGPGTRLTVT.

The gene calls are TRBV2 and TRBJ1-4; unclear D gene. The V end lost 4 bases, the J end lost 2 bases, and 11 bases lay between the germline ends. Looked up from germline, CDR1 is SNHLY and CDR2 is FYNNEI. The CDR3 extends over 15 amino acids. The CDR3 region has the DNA TGTGCCAGCAGTGCCACGGGAGACACTAATGAAAAACTGTTTTTT. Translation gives CASSATGDTNEKLFF. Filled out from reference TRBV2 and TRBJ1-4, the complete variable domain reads EPEVTQTPSHQVTQMGQEVILRCVPISNHLYFYWYRQILGQKVEFLVSFYNNEISEKSEIFDDQFSVERPDGSNFTLKIRSTKLEDSAMYFCASSATGDTNEKLFFGSGTQLSVL.

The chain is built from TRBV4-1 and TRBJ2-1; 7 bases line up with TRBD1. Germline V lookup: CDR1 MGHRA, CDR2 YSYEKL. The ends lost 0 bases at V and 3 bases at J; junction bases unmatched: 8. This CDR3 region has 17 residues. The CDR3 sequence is CASSQDPETGSYNEQFF. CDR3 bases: TGCGCCAGCAGCCAAGATCCCGAGACAGGGAGCTACAATGAGCAGTTCTTC.

The CDR3 nucleotides are TGTGCCAGCAGTGATCAGGGGGCAGACTACGAGCAGTACTTC. Translated: CASSDQGADYEQYF. The chain joins TRBV2 to TRBJ2-7; 8 bases are a match to TRBD1. J lost 3 bases, V lost 3 bases, and 4 bases had no gene match. The CDR3 is 14 residues long. CDR1 and CDR2 from the germline V gene are SNHLY and FYNNEI.

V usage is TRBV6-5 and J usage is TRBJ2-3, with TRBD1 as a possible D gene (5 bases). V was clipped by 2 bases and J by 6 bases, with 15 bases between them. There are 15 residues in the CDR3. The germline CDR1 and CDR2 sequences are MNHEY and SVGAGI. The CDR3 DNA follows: TGTGCCAGCAGTTACGGGGTAGGGGAAGGGGATACGCAGTATTTT. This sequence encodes CASSYGVGEGDTQYF.

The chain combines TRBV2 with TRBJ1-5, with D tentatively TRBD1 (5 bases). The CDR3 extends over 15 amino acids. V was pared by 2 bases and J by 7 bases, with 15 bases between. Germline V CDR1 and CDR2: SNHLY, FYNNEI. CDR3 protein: CASSEKGREGQPQHF. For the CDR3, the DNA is TGTGCCAGCAGTGAAAAGGGCAGGGAAGGGCAGCCCCAGCATTTT.

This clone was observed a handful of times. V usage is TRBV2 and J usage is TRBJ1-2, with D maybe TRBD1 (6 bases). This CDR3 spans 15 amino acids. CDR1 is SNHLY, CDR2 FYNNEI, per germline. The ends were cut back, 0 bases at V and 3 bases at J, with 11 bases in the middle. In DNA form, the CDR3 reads TGTGCCAGCAGTGAAGCGGAAGGACAGTACTATGGCTACACCTTC. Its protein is CASSEAEGQYYGYTF.

The CDR3 spells CASSRLTGEVEKLFF. CDR3 in DNA: TGCGCCAGCAGCCGCCTGACAGGGGAGGTAGAAAAACTGTTTTTT. The chain joins TRBV4-3 to TRBJ1-4; 8 nucleotides match TRBD1. The junction had 9 bases not matched to a gene; V was cut back by 4 bases and J by 8 bases. The CDR3 has 15 residues. The V gene's germline CDR1 is LGHNA and CDR2 YSLEER.

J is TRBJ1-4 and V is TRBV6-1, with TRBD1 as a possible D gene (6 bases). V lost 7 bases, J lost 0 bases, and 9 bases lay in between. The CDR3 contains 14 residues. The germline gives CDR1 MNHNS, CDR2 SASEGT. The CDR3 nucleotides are TGTGCCAGCAACGGGGGGCCAACTAATGAAAAACTGTTTTTT. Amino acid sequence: CASNGGPTNEKLFF.

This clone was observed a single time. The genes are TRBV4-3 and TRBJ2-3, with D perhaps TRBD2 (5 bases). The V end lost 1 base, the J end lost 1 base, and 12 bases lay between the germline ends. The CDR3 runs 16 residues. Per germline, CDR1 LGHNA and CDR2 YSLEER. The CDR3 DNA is TGCGCCAGCAGCCAAGGAGGGCAATACCGCACAGATACGCAGTATTTT. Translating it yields CASSQGGQYRTDTQYF.

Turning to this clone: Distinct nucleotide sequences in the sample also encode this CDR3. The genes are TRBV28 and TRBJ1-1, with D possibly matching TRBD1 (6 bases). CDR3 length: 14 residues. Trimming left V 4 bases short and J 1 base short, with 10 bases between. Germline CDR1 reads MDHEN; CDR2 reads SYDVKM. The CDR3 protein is CASSWGGGNTEAFF. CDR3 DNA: TGTGCCAGCAGTTGGGGGGGCGGGAACACTGAAGCTTTCTTT.

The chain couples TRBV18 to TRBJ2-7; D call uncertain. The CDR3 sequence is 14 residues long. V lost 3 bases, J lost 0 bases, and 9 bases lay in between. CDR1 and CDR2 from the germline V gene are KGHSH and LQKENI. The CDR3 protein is CASSPHPGSYEQYF. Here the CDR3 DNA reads TGTGCCAGCTCACCCCATCCAGGCTCCTACGAGCAGTACTTC.

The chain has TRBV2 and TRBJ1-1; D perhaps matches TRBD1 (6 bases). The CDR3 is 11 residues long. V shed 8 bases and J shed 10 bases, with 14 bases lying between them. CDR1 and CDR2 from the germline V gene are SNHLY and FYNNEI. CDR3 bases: TGTGCCAGCGGCGGACAGTTTCTAGCTTTCTTT. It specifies CASGGQFLAFF.

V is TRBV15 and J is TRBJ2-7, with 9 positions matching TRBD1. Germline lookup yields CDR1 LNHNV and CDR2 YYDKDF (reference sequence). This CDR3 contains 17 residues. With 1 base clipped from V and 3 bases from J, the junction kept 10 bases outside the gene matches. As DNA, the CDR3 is TGTGCCACCAGCAGAGTCGGAGGGGGACAGGGCTACTACGAGCAGTACTTC. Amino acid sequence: CATSRVGGGQGYYEQYF.

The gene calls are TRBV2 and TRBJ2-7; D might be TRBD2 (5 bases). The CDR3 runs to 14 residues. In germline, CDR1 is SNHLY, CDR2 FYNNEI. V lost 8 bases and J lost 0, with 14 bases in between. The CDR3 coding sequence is TGTGCCAGCGCGGACGCTACTAGCTCCTACGAGCAGTACTTC. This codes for CASADATSSYEQYF.

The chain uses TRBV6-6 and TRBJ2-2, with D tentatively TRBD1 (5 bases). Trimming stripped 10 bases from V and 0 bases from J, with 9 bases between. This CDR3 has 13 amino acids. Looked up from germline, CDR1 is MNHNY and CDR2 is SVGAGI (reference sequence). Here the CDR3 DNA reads TGTGCCACGGACAACGCGAACACCGGGGAGCTGTTTTTT. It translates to CATDNANTGELFF.

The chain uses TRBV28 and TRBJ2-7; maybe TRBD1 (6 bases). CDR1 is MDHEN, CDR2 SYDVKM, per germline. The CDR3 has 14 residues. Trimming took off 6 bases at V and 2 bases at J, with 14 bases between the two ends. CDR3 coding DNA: TGTGCCAGCAGCGTAGGGGGTTCCACCTACGAGCAGTACTTC. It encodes CASSVGGSTYEQYF.

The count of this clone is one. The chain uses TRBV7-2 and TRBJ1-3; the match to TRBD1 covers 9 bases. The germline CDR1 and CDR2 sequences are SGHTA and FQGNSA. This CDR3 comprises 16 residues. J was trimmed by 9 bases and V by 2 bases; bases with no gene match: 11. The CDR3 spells CASSLTWGQGISTIYF. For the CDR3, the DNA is TGTGCCAGCAGCTTAACTTGGGGACAGGGTATCAGCACCATATATTTT.

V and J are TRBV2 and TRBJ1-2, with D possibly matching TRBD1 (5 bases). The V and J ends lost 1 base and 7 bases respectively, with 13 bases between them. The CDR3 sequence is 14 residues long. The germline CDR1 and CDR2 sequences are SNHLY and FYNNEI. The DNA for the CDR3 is TGTGCCAGCAGTGAAGTACCCCAGGGAAGTGGCTACACCTTC. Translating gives CASSEVPQGSGYTF.

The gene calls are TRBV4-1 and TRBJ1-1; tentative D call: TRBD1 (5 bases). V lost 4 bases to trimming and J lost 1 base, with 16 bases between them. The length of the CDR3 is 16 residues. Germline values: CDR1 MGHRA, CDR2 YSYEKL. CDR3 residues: CASSPDSSGGNTEAFF. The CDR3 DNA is TGCGCCAGCAGCCCCGATAGCTCCGGGGGGAACACTGAAGCTTTCTTT.

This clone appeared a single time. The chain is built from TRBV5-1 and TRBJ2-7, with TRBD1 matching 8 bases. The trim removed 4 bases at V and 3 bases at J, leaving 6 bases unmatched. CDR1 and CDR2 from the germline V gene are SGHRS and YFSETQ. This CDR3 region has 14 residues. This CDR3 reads CASSPGGGYYEQYF. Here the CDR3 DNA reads TGCGCCAGCAGCCCAGGGGGCGGCTACTACGAGCAGTACTTC. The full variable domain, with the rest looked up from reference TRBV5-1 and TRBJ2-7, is KAGVTQTPRYLIKTRGQQVTLSCSPISGHRSVSWYQQTPGQGLQFLFEYFSETQRNKGNFPGRFSGRQFSNSRSEMNVSTLELGDSALYLCASSPGGGYYEQYFGPGTRLTVT.